This TCR beta chain is from a study of T cell clonotyping in hematopoietic cell transplantation. Study-level results: Higher Inverse Simpson Index values in graft donor and pretransplant recipient predicted broader posttransplant TCR diversity. Recipient TCR diversity dropped after transplant; expanded clonotypes rose from day 30 to 180.

The assay was immunoSEQ multiplex PCR, and TCRdb's table has in-frame clones only and misses some. This table has about 10,000 clones, approximately 55% appearing once. The germline gives CDR1 GTSNPN, CDR2 SVGIG (reference sequence). The CDR3 length is 15 residues. V gave up 3 bases and J gave up 0 bases, with 12 bases separating them. This clone was seen only a few times. The antigen is undetermined. The specimen was peripheral blood mononuclear cells, collected 100 days after allogeneic stem cell transplant. The TCR comes from a female patient aged 50-59 years who had an allogeneic stem cell transplant from an unrelated donor, so the T cells may come from the graft donor. Some clones in this sample may be carry-over from other donors' samples. The gene calls are TRBV30 and TRBJ2-1; D remains ambiguous. In nucleotides, the CDR3 is TGTGCCTGGAGCCCTGAGAGCCACTCCTACAATGAGCAGTTCTTC. It encodes CAWSPESHSYNEQFF.